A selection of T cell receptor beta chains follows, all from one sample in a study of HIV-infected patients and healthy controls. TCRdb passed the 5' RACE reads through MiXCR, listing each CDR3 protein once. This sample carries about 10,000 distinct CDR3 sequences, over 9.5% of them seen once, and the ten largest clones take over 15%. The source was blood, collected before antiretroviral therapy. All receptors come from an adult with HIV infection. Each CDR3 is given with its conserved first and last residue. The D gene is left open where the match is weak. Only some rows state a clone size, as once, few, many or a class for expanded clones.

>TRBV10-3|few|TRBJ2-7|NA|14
CAISEVTGPYEQYF
TGTGCCATCAGTGAGGTGACGGGGCCCTACGAGCAGTACTTC
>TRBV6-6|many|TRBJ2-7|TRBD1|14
CASNTEQGFYEQYF
TGTGCCAGCAATACGGAACAGGGGTTTTACGAGCAGTACTTC
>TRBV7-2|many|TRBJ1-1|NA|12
CASSLEGVEAFF
TGTGCCAGCAGCTTAGAAGGAGTTGAAGCTTTCTTT
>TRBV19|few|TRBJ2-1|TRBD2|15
CASSATSGEYNEQFF
TGTGCCAGTAGTGCGACTAGCGGGGAATACAATGAGCAGTTCTTC
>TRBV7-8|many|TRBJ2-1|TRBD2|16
CASSLEASGSRSEQFF
TGTGCCAGCAGCTTAGAGGCTAGCGGGAGTCGGAGTGAGCAGTTCTTC
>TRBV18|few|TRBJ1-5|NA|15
CASSEKGGSNQPQHF
TGTGCCAGCTCAGAAAAGGGGGGTTCAAATCAGCCCCAGCATTTT
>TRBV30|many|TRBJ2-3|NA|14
CAWGAQGRTDTQYF
TGTGCCTGGGGGGCCCAGGGGCGCACAGATACGCAGTATTTT
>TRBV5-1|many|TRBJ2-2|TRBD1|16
CASSKTGQGYTGELFF
TGCGCCAGCAGCAAAACGGGACAGGGCTACACCGGGGAGCTGTTTTTT
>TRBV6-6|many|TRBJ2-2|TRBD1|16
CASSLPGQSNTGELFF
TGTGCCAGCAGTCTTCCGGGACAGTCGAACACCGGGGAGCTGTTTTTT
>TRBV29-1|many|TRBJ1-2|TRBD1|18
CSVDAMGTGVPMNYGYTF
TGCAGCGTTGACGCTATGGGGACAGGGGTACCGATGAACTATGGCTACACCTTC
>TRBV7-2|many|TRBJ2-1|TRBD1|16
CASSPQGQGWYNEQFF
TGTGCCAGCAGCCCCCAGGGACAGGGATGGTACAATGAGCAGTTCTTC
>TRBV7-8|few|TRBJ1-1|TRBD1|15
CASSLLYSTGVEAFF
TGTGCCAGCAGCTTATTATACTCAACAGGGGTTGAAGCTTTCTTT
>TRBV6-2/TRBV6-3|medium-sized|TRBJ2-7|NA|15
CASRTRLGVSYEQYF
TGTGCCAGCAGGACGAGGTTAGGAGTCTCCTACGAGCAGTACTTC
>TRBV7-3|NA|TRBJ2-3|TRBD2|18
CASSLTPGLAVSTDTQYF
TGTGCCAGCAGCCTTACGCCCGGACTAGCGGTTAGCACAGATACGCAGTATTTT
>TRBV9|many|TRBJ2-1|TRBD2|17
CASSVEGVGLIRNEQFF
TGTGCCAGCAGCGTAGAGGGCGTGGGACTAATACGCAATGAGCAGTTCTTC
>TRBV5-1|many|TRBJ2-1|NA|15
CASRRDTSSYNEQFF
TGCGCCAGCAGGAGGGACACAAGCTCCTACAATGAGCAGTTCTTC
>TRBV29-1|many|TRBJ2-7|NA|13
CSATDSAGVEQYF
TGCAGCGCTACCGACAGCGCAGGGGTGGAGCAGTACTTC
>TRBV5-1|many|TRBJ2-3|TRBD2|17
CASSLVWPSGITDTQYF
TGCGCCAGCAGCTTGGTTTGGCCTAGCGGGATCACAGATACGCAGTATTTT
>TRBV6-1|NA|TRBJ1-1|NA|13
CASSEFPGTEAFF
TGTGCCAGCAGTGAGTTTCCTGGCACTGAAGCTTTCTTT
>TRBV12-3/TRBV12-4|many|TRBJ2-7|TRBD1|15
CASSPIDRGSYEQYF
TGTGCCAGCAGTCCCATCGACAGGGGAAGCTACGAGCAGTACTTC
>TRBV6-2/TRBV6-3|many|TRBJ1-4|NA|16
CASSYRQRATNEKLFF
TGTGCCAGCAGTTACAGACAGCGCGCAACTAATGAAAAACTGTTTTTT
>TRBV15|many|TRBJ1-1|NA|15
CATSRDAWRHTEAFF
TGTGCCACCAGCAGAGATGCATGGCGACACACTGAAGCTTTCTTT
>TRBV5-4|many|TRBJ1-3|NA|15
CASSWGATSGNTIYF
TGTGCCAGCAGCTGGGGGGCGACCTCTGGAAACACCATATATTTT
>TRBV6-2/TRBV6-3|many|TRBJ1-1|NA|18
CASTSRGQVDIEGTEAFF
TGTGCCAGCACCTCGCGGGGGCAGGTAGACATCGAGGGGACTGAAGCTTTCTTT
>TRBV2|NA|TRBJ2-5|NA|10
CASGMLPQYF
TGTGCCAGCGGGATGTTACCCCAGTACTTC
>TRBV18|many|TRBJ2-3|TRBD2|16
CASSPTGGGHTDTQYF
TGTGCCAGCTCACCCACGGGGGGTGGGCACACGGATACGCAGTATTTT
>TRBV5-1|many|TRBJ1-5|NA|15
CASSLEGGENQPQHF
TGCGCCAGCAGCTTAGAGGGGGGAGAAAATCAGCCCCAGCATTTT
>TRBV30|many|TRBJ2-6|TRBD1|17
CAWAGTGSASGANVLTF
TGTGCCTGGGCCGGGACAGGCTCAGCCTCTGGGGCCAACGTCCTGACTTTC
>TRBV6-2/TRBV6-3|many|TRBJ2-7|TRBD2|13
CAAGAGGRYEQYF
TGTGCCGCGGGAGCGGGAGGACGGTACGAGCAGTACTTC
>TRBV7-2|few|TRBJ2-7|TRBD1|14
CASSPDRDRYEQYF
TGTGCCAGCAGCCCGGACAGGGACCGCTACGAGCAGTACTTC
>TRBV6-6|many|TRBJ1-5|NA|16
CASSYRVGNINQPQHF
TGTGCCAGCAGTTACCGGGTAGGAAATATAAATCAGCCCCAGCATTTT
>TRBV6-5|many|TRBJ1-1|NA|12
CASSKRPTEAFF
TGTGCCAGCAGCAAACGACCAACTGAAGCTTTCTTT
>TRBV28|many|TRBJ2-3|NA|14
CASSQQATTDTQYF
TGTGCCAGCAGTCAACAGGCTACCACAGATACGCAGTATTTT
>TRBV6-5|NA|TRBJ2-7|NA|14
CASSEGQGIYEQYF
TGTGCCAGCAGTGAGGGGCAGGGGATATACGAGCAGTACTTC
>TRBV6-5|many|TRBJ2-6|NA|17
CASSYFSDISGANVLTF
TGTGCCAGCAGTTACTTCTCGGACATCTCTGGGGCCAACGTCCTGACTTTC
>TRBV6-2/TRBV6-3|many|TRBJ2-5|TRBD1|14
CAIARDSVQETQYF
TGTGCCATCGCAAGGGACAGCGTCCAAGAGACCCAGTACTTC
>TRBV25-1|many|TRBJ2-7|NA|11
CASSEGGEQYF
TGTGCCAGCAGTGAGGGAGGAGAGCAGTACTTC
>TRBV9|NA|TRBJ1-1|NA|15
CASSVQDGFGTEAFF
TGTGCCAGCAGCGTCCAAGACGGCTTTGGCACTGAAGCTTTCTTT
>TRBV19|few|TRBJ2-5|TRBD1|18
CASSIFFPSDREEETQYF
TGTGCCAGTAGTATCTTCTTCCCCTCGGACAGGGAAGAAGAGACCCAGTACTTC
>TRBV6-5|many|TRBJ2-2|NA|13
CASSFPRTGELFF
TGTGCCAGCAGTTTTCCCCGAACCGGGGAGCTGTTTTTT